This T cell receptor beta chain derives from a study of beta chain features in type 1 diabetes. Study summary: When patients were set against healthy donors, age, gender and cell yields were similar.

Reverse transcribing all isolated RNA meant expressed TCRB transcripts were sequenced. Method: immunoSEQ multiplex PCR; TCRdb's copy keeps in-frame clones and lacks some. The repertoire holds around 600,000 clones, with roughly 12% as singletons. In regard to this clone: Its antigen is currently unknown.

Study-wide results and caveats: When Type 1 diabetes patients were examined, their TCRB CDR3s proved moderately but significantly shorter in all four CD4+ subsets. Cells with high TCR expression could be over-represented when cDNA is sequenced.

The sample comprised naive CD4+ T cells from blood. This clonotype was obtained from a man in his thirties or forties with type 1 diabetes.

The CDR3 loop is CASRGGLSGYNEQFF. Written as DNA, the CDR3 is TGTGCCAGCAGGGGGGGGCTTAGCGGGTACAATGAGCAGTTCTTC. This chain joins TRBV7-2 and TRBJ2-1, with D possibly being TRBD2 (7 bases). The CDR3 runs 15 residues. The germline V and J ends were trimmed by 6 bases and 4 bases, with 16 bases remaining between them. Looked up from germline, CDR1 is SGHTA and CDR2 is FQGNSA.